This is a list of T cell receptor beta chains from one sample in a study of blood T cell repertoires in COVID-19. TCRdb's copy holds only in-frame clones and misses some; the assay was immunoSEQ multiplex PCR. This table holds around 190,000 clones, approximately 86% found once. The specimen was PBMCs or T cells enriched from blood (not recorded which). The origin of the receptors is a woman aged 40 to 49 in a cohort exposed to, infected with or recovered from COVID-19 (not recorded which). CDR3s leave out the opening cysteine and the closing phenylalanine or tryptophan. A D gene is named only where the DNA matches it firmly. A clone size is listed for some rows: how often the clone was seen (once, few, many), or a class if it is expanded.

j_gene	v_gene	abundance	d_gene	CDR3aa
TRBJ2-1	TRBV6-2/TRBV6-3	few	NA	ASSNAGPYNEQF
TRBJ2-2	TRBV7-9	NA	NA	ASSPVRGDTNTGELF
TRBJ1-1	TRBV19	NA	TRBD1	ASSIPPRQGLRTEAF
TRBJ1-1	TRBV24-1	NA	NA	ATSETLDTEVF
TRBJ2-1	TRBV6-5	once	NA	ASSYGGSSYNEQF
TRBJ2-4	TRBV28	NA	NA	ASSLGRGWQY
TRBJ2-6	TRBV21-1	NA	NA	ASSKSRVWVKEVSGANVLT
TRBJ2-3	TRBV7-8	NA	TRBD2	ASSLTLAGGLGTDTQY
TRBJ2-3	TRBV5-4	NA	NA	ASSLELRSTDTQY
TRBJ1-1	TRBV7-2	NA	NA	ASSSLVQGTEAF
TRBJ1-4	TRBV5-7	NA	TRBD1	ASSLGTGRREKLF
TRBJ2-7	TRBV12-3/TRBV12-4	NA	NA	ASSFAVPQEY
TRBJ2-1	TRBV28	NA	TRBD2	ASSGIWSGGYNEQF
TRBJ2-7	TRBV5-1	NA	TRBD1	ASSLVGTETYEQY
TRBJ1-2	TRBV6-5	NA	TRBD1	ASSHRDRGDYGYT
TRBJ2-1	TRBV19	once	NA	ASSIHSYNEQF
TRBJ2-3	TRBV28	NA	TRBD2	ASSFGLGGRNTDTQY
TRBJ1-6	TRBV4-1	NA	NA	ASSHASAGVGNSPLH
TRBJ1-1	TRBV6-5	NA	NA	ASSYQAGWGTEAF
TRBJ2-7	TRBV19	few	TRBD2	ASSPGLADILRGQY
TRBJ2-5	TRBV29-1	NA	NA	SVIPSSKTQY
TRBJ1-2	TRBV11-2	once	NA	ASSDRGGAYGYT
TRBJ2-5	TRBV5-6	NA	NA	ASSLEQFRSYQETQY
TRBJ1-4	TRBV28	NA	TRBD1	ASSLTQTGSQKLF
TRBJ1-1	TRBV27	NA	NA	ASGLPEAF
TRBJ1-2	TRBV27	NA	TRBD1	ASSFAGTGGYGYT
TRBJ1-4	TRBV24-1	NA	NA	ATSEYKTRSDNIEKLF
TRBJ2-3	TRBV3-1/TRBV3-2	once	NA	ASSQDLQYFTQY